A single sample is the source of the 8 T cell receptor beta chains below, sequenced in a study of cytotoxic CD8 clonotypes in ibrutinib-treated CLL. Clones were read by immunoSEQ multiplex PCR, and TCRdb kept only the in-frame ones, dropping some. This table has approximately 280,000 clones, roughly four fifths appearing once. This specimen consisted of PBMCs, obtained at disease progression, from a patient treated with ibrutinib. The source is a human donor with chronic lymphocytic leukemia.

This chain links TRBV10-1 with TRBJ2-2; D not resolved. CDR1 and CDR2 from the germline V gene are WNHNN and SYGVQD (reference sequence). The CDR3 extends over 14 amino acids. Trimming left V 0 bases short and J 4 bases short, with 6 bases between. CDR3 amino acids: CASSESALTGELFF. The CDR3, as DNA: TGCGCCAGCAGTGAGTCAGCCCTCACCGGGGAGCTGTTTTTT.

This rearrangement joins TRBV7-3 to TRBJ2-5; the D gene is possibly TRBD2 (5 bases). The V end was cut by 0 bases, the J end by 5 bases, with 13 bases between. Germline CDR1 reads SGHTA; CDR2 reads FQGTGA. The CDR3 has 15 amino acids. The CDR3 loop is CASSLTREPGETQYF. DNA for the CDR3: TGTGCCAGCAGCTTAACTAGAGAACCGGGGGAGACCCAGTACTTC. The variable domain in full, completed from reference TRBV7-3 and TRBJ2-5, reads GAGVSQTPSNKVTEKGKYVELRCDPISGHTALYWYRQSLGQGPEFLIYFQGTGAADDSGLPNDRFFAVRPEGSVSTLKIQRTERGDSAVYLCASSLTREPGETQYFGPGTRLLVL.

This chain connects TRBV5-1 to TRBJ2-1; D assignment may be TRBD1 or TRBD2 (5 bases each). Germline CDR1 SGHRS, CDR2 YFSETQ. Deletions cut 2 bases from V and 4 bases from J, with 10 bases between. The CDR3 is 14 residues long. The CDR3 DNA follows: TGCGCCAGCAGCTTTCGGGACGGGTACAATGAGCAGTTCTTC. As protein: CASSFRDGYNEQFF.

V is TRBV9 and J is TRBJ1-5, with D uncertain. Germline V gene data show CDR1 as SGDLS and CDR2 as YYNGEE. With 4 bases removed from V and 0 bases from J, the gap between germline ends came to 14 bases. The CDR3 has 16 residues. CDR3 loop: CASSPRLDLSNQPQHF. The CDR3 nucleotides are TGTGCCAGCAGCCCCCGCCTGGATCTTAGCAATCAGCCCCAGCATTTT.

This chain's CDR3 is CASSQVRHSYEQYF. CDR3 bases: TGCGCCAGCAGCCAAGTACGACACTCCTACGAGCAGTACTTC. The chain recombines TRBV4-1 with TRBJ2-7; no clear D gene. The germline gives CDR1 MGHRA, CDR2 YSYEKL. The germline V and J ends were trimmed by 1 base and 0 bases, with 7 bases remaining between them. The length of the CDR3 is 14 residues.

This clone was observed a few times. This chain connects TRBV7-6 to TRBJ1-4; the match to TRBD1 covers 7 bases. The CDR3 runs 12 residues. V trimming: 5 bases; J trimming: 11 bases; junction bases outside the gene matches: 5. CDR1 is SGHVS, CDR2 FNYEAQ, per germline. The CDR3: CASSGAGGKLFF. CDR3 bases: TGTGCCAGCAGCGGGGCAGGGGGTAAACTGTTTTTT.

This chain links TRBV29-1 with TRBJ2-7; D perhaps matches TRBD1 (5 bases). V dropped 4 bases and J dropped 2 bases, with 12 bases sitting between them. The CDR3 runs 13 residues. CDR1 SQVTM and CDR2 ANQGSEA come from the germline V gene. Here the CDR3 reads CSVALGRAYEQYF. CDR3 nucleotide sequence: TGCAGCGTTGCCCTCGGCAGGGCCTACGAGCAGTACTTC.

This sequence joins TRBV7-3 and TRBJ1-1; D remains ambiguous. The CDR3 extends over 13 amino acids. The V gene lost 5 bases and the J gene lost 3 bases, with 10 bases spanning the gap. The V gene's germline CDR1 is SGHTA and CDR2 FQGTGA. CDR3 in amino acids: CASSHFGDTEAFF. DNA of the CDR3: TGTGCCAGCAGCCATTTCGGGGACACTGAAGCTTTCTTT.